This TCR beta chain was recovered during a study of T cell responses to AZD1222 COVID-19 vaccine. Germline values: CDR1 SGHTA, CDR2 FQGTGA. The V end lost 2 bases, the J end lost 6 bases, and 7 bases lay between the germline ends. This CDR3 comprises 13 residues. The protocol was immunoSEQ multiplex PCR, while the TCRdb copy is restricted to in-frame clones and leaves out a portion. The table has approximately 68,000 clones, about 87% seen once; the top ten hold around 21%. The chain is built from TRBV7-3 and TRBJ2-2; D unresolved. The sequences come from peripheral blood, collected on day 0 of AZD1222 vaccination. This receptor was identified in an adult in good health. The CDR3 sequence: CASSLGIAGELFF. In DNA form, the CDR3 reads TGTGCCAGCAGCTTAGGTATAGCCGGGGAGCTGTTTTTT.